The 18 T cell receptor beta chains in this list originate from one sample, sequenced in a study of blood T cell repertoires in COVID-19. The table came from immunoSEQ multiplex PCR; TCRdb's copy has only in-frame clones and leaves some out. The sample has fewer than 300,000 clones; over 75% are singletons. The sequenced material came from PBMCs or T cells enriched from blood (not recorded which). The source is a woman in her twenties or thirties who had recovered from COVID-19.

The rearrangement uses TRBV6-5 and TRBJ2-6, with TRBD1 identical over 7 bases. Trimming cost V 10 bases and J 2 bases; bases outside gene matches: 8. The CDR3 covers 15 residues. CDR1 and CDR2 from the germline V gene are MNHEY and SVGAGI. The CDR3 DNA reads TGTGCCACCCTGACAGGGACCACTGGGGCCAACGTCCTGACTTTC. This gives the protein CATLTGTTGANVLTF.

CDR3 sequence reads: CASSGDRGIPGYEQYF. CDR3 bases: TGTGCCAGCAGTGGCGACAGGGGAATCCCGGGGTACGAGCAGTACTTC. The rearrangement links TRBV2 to TRBJ2-7; 8 bases are a match to TRBD1. The CDR3 is made up of 16 amino acids. With 4 bases clipped from V and 4 bases from J, the junction kept 12 bases outside the gene matches. The germline gives CDR1 SNHLY, CDR2 FYNNEI.

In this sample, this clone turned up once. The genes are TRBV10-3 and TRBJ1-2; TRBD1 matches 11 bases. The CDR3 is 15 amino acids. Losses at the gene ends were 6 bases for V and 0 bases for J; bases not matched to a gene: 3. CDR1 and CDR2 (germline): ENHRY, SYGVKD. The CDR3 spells CAIRDRGQANYGYTF. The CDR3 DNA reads TGTGCCATCAGGGACAGGGGGCAAGCTAACTATGGCTACACCTTC.

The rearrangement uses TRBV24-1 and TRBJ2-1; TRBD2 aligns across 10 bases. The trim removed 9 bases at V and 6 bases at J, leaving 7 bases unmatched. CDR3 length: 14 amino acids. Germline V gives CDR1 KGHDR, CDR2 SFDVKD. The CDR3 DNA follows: TGTGCCACCGTAAGCGGACTAGCGGCCAATGAGCAGTTCTTC. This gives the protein CATVSGLAANEQFF.

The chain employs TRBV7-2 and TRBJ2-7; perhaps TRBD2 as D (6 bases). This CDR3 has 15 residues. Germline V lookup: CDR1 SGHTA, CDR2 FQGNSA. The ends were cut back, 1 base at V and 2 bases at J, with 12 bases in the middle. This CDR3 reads CASSLESGPTYEQYF. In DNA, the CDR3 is TGTGCCAGCAGCTTAGAGAGCGGGCCTACCTACGAGCAGTACTTC.

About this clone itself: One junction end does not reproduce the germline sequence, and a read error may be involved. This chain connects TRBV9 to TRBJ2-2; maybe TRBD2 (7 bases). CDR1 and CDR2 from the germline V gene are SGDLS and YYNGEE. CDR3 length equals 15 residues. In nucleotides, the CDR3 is TGTCCCAGCAGCGTAGACGGGGGGCGGGCCGGGGAGCTGTTTTTT. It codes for CPSSVDGGRAGELFF. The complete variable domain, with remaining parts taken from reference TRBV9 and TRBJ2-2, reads DSGVTQTPKHLITATGQRVTLRCSPRSGDLSVYWYQQSLDQGLQFLIQYYNGEERAKGNILERFSAQQFPDLHSELNLSSLELGDSALYFCPSSVDGGRAGELFFGEGSRLTVL.

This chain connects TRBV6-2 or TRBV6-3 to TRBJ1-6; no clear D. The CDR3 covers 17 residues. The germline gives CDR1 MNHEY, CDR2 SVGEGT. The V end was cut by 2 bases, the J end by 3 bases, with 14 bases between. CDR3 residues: CASSYEGLDRYNSPLHF. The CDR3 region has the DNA TGTGCCAGCAGTTACGAGGGCCTTGACCGCTATAATTCACCCCTCCACTTT.

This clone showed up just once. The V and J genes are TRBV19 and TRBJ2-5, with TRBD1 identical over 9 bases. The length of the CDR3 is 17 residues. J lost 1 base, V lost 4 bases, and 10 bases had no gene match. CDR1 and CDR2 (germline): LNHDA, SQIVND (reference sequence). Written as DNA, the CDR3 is TGTGCCAGTAGTACCGGGTTGACAGGGGGGGCCCAAGAGACCCAGTACTTC. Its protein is CASSTGLTGGAQETQYF. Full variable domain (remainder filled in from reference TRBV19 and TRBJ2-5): DGGITQSPKYLFRKEGQNVTLSCEQNLNHDAMYWYRQDPGQGLRLIYYSQIVNDFQKGDIAEGYSVSREKKESFPLTVTSAQKNPTAFYLCASSTGLTGGAQETQYFGPGTRLLVL.

CDR3 region: CASSEGRATGANVLTF. The CDR3 DNA follows: TGTGCCAGCAGTGAAGGCAGGGCGACTGGGGCCAACGTCCTGACTTTC. The genes are TRBV2 and TRBJ2-6, with TRBD1 as a possible D gene (5 bases). Germline loops: CDR1 SNHLY, CDR2 FYNNEI. Deletions cut 1 base from V and 2 bases from J, with 9 bases between. The CDR3 covers 16 residues.

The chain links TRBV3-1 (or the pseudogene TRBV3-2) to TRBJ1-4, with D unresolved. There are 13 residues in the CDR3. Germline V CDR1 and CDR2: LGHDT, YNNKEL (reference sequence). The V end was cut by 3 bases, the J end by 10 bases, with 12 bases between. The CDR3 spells CASSQAAGGKLFF. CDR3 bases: TGTGCCAGCAGCCAGGCTGCGGGAGGAAAACTGTTTTTT.

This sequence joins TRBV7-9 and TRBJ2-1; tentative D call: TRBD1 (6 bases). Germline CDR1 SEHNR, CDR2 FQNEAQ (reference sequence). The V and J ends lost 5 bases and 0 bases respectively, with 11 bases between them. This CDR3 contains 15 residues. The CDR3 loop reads CASSLLTGSYNEQFF. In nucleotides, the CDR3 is TGTGCCAGCAGCCTGCTGACAGGCTCCTACAATGAGCAGTTCTTC. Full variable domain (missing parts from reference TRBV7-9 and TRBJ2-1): DTGVSQNPRHKITKRGQNVTFRCDPISEHNRLYWYRQTLGQGPEFLTYFQNEAQLEKSRLLSDRFSAERPKGSFSTLEIQRTEQGDSAMYLCASSLLTGSYNEQFFGPGTRLTVL.

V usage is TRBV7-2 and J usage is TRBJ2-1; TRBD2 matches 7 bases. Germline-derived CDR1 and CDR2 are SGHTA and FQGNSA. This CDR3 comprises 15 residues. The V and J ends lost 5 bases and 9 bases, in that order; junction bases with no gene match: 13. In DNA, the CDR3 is TGTGCCAGCAGCCTCGGGACTATCATGTCAGGTGAGCAGTTCTTC. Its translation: CASSLGTIMSGEQFF.

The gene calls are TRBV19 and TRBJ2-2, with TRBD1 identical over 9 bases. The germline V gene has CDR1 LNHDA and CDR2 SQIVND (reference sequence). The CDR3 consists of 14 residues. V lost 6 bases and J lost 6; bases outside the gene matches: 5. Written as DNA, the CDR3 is TGTGCCAGTAGAGACAGGACAGGGGCCGGGGAGCTGTTTTTT. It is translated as CASRDRTGAGELFF. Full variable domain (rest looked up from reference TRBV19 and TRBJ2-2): DGGITQSPKYLFRKEGQNVTLSCEQNLNHDAMYWYRQDPGQGLRLIYYSQIVNDFQKGDIAEGYSVSREKKESFPLTVTSAQKNPTAFYLCASRDRTGAGELFFGEGSRLTVL.

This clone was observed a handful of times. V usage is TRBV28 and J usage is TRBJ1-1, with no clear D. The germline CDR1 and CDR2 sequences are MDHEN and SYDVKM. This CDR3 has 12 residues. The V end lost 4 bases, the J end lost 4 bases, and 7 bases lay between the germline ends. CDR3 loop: CASSSKFTEAFF. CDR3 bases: TGTGCCAGCAGTTCAAAATTCACTGAAGCTTTCTTT.

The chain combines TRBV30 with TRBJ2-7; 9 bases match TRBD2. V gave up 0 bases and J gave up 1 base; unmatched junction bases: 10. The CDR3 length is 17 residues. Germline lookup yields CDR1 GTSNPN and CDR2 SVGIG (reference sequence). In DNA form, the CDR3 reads TGTGCCTGGAGTGTGAGGCTAGCGGGGAGGGGATCCTACGAGCAGTACTTC. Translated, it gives CAWSVRLAGRGSYEQYF.

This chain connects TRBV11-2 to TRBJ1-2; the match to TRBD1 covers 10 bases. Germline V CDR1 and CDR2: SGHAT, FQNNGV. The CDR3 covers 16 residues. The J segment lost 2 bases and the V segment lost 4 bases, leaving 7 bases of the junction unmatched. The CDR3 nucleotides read TGTGCCAGCAGCTCGACCCCGGGACAGGGGAACTATGGCTACACCTTC. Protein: CASSSTPGQGNYGYTF.

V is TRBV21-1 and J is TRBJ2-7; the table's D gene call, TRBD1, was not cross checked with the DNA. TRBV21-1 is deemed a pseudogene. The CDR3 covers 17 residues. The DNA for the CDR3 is TGTGCCAGCAGCAAAAAGAAGGGCCAGGGAAAGAACTACGAGCAGTACTTC. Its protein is CASSKKKGQGKNYEQYF.

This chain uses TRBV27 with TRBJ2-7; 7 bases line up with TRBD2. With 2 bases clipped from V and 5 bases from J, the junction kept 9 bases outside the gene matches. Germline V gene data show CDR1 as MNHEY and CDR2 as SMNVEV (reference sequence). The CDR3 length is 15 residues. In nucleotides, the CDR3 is TGTGCCAGCAGTTTAAGAGGAGGCGGGAGACACGAGCAGTACTTC. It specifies CASSLRGGGRHEQYF.